The T cell receptor beta chain under discussion was sequenced for a study of T cell responses to AZD1222 COVID-19 vaccine. Study-level background: Pooling of second doses given at about 4 or about 12 weeks was done.

Study-level points and caveats: Donors, mostly white British, included more females; clonal diversity was possibly underestimated.

On this clone: What it recognizes is unknown.

The data were produced by immunoSEQ multiplex PCR, yet TCRdb's version contains in-frame clones alone and is incomplete. Of under 200,000 clones listed, roughly nine tenths are singletons. The sample consisted of peripheral blood, taken on day 0 of AZD1222 vaccination. The TCR originated in an adult in good health.

Here the CDR3 reads CASSAGFGTEAFF. CDR3 in DNA: TGTGCCAGCAGTGCAGGCTTCGGAACTGAAGCTTTCTTT. V gene TRBV27 combines with J gene TRBJ1-1; no definite D call. Germline CDR1 MNHEY, CDR2 SMNVEV (reference sequence). Trimming removed 5 bases from V and 5 bases from J, with 12 bases in between. This CDR3 has 13 residues.